A single sample is the source of the 3 T cell receptor beta chains below, sequenced in a study of cytomegalovirus exposure and HLA in healthy donors. This PCR relied on a set of 60 Vbeta primers and 13 Jbeta primers. Measured with immunoSEQ multiplex PCR; TCRdb has only the in-frame clones, and not every one. The sample lists around 150,000 clones; roughly two thirds were seen once. Sequenced sample: PBMCs. The receptors were sampled from a woman younger than 45 in good health and CMV-seronegative.

The V gene is TRBV6-5, the J gene TRBJ1-6; 7 bases are a match to TRBD1. This CDR3 is 14 amino acids long. Germline trimming cut 7 bases from V and 4 bases from J; bases unmatched to any gene: 4. Germline V gives CDR1 MNHEY, CDR2 SVGAGI. CDR3 nucleotides: TGTGCCAGCACCAAGGGGGCGTATAATTCACCCCTCCACTTT. As protein: CASTKGAYNSPLHF.

In this sample, this clone turned up a few times. The rearrangement uses TRBV7-8 and TRBJ1-2; tentative D call: TRBD1 (5 bases). Germline CDR1 SGHVS, CDR2 FQNEAQ. The CDR3 sequence is 14 residues long. Trimming shortened V by 5 bases and J by 13 bases, and 23 bases separated the two germline ends. The CDR3 region is CASSPLSGVGSFTF. The CDR3 nucleotides are TGTGCCAGCAGCCCTCTATCGGGGGTGGGGTCCTTCACCTTC.

The chain carries TRBV7-9 and TRBJ1-2; 10 positions match TRBD1. This CDR3 is built from 15 residues. The germline V gene has CDR1 SEHNR and CDR2 FQNEAQ (reference sequence). J gave up 3 bases and V 4 bases, and 5 bases lay outside the gene matches. CDR3 amino acids: CASSSTTGGHYGYTF. In DNA form, the CDR3 reads TGTGCCAGCAGCTCAACGACAGGGGGCCACTATGGCTACACCTTC.